This entry lists 26 T cell receptor beta chains sequenced from one sample in a study of PD-1 blockade in classical Hodgkin lymphoma. Indicated time point: cycle 4 day 1 (C4D1), after less than seven weeks of nivolumab. Each of the patients experienced relapse following autologous stem cell transplantation, and their brentuximab vedotin exposure differed. Assay: immunoSEQ multiplex PCR; the TCRdb copy retains only in-frame clones and omits some. The sample lists tens of thousands of clones, about 85% occurring once. The sequences come from peripheral blood mononuclear cells (PBMCs), collected before the fourth cycle of nivolumab. Receptor source: a human donor with classical Hodgkin lymphoma.

J is TRBJ2-5 and V is TRBV4-1, with 7 bases aligning to TRBD2. Trimming at V came to 0 bases and at J to 5 bases, leaving 12 bases not matched to a gene. This CDR3 has 17 residues. CDR1 MGHRA and CDR2 YSYEKL come from the germline V gene. This CDR3 reads CASSQDVRDYPKETQYF. The CDR3 nucleotides are TGCGCCAGCAGCCAAGATGTAAGGGACTACCCCAAGGAGACCCAGTACTTC.

The CDR3 is CASSQEVTQPQHF. The CDR3 DNA follows: TGTGCCAGCAGCCAGGAGGTTACTCAGCCCCAGCATTTT. The chain has TRBV6-5 and TRBJ1-5, with no clear D. The V gene lost 6 bases and the J gene lost 6 bases, with 12 bases spanning the gap. The CDR3 has 13 residues. CDR1 MNHEY and CDR2 SVGAGI come from the germline V gene.

This clone has only one observation. The chain links TRBV4-1 to TRBJ2-7, with D maybe TRBD2 (5 bases). The V gene's germline CDR1 is MGHRA and CDR2 YSYEKL. CDR3 length: 15 amino acids. V lost 4 bases and J lost 3, with 16 bases in between. As DNA, the CDR3 is TGCGCCAGCAGCCTCGGTCGGGGAGTCAACTACGAGCAGTACTTC. Translated, it gives CASSLGRGVNYEQYF.

J is TRBJ2-1 and V is TRBV5-1; 10 bases align to TRBD2. The CDR3 length is 12 residues. Trimming at V came to 1 base and at J to 14 bases, leaving 3 bases not matched to a gene. Germline V gives CDR1 SGHRS, CDR2 YFSETQ. CDR3 in amino acids: CASSLLGLAEFF. The CDR3 nucleotides read TGCGCCAGCAGCTTGTTAGGACTAGCGGAGTTCTTC. Based on the CDR3 plus reference TRBV5-1 and TRBJ2-1, the full variable domain is KAGVTQTPRYLIKTRGQQVTLSCSPISGHRSVSWYQQTPGQGLQFLFEYFSETQRNKGNFPGRFSGRQFSNSRSEMNVSTLELGDSALYLCASSLLGLAEFFGPGTRLTVL.

This sequence joins TRBV5-1 and TRBJ2-7; 9 bases are a match to TRBD2. V was pared by 3 bases and J by 0 bases, with 10 bases of the junction left unmatched. Germline V gene sequence: CDR1 SGHRS, CDR2 YFSETQ. This CDR3 comprises 17 residues. This chain's CDR3 is CASSSDSGGLSSYEQYF. The DNA for the CDR3 is TGCGCCAGCAGCTCTGATAGCGGGGGACTGAGCTCCTACGAGCAGTACTTC.

The chain has TRBV30 and TRBJ2-1, with 7 positions matching TRBD2. From germline, CDR1 is GTSNPN and CDR2 SVGIG (reference sequence). Trimming removed 5 bases from V and 6 bases from J; junction bases left unmatched: 1. The CDR3 is 11 residues long. Written as DNA, the CDR3 is TGTGCCTGGTCTAGCGGCAATGAGCAGTTCTTC. Amino acids: CAWSSGNEQFF.

The genes are TRBV6-6 and TRBJ1-6, with 7 bases fitting TRBD1. Germline loops: CDR1 MNHNY, CDR2 SVGAGI (reference sequence). The junction had 5 bases not matched to a gene; V was cut back by 2 bases and J by 7 bases. The CDR3 contains 15 residues. The CDR3 is CASSYTGTANSPLHF. In nucleotides, the CDR3 is TGTGCCAGCAGTTACACCGGGACAGCGAATTCACCCCTCCACTTT.

The chain couples TRBV6-6 to TRBJ1-2; weak D call: TRBD1 (5 bases). The CDR3 spans 13 residues. Per germline, CDR1 MNHNY and CDR2 SVGAGI (reference sequence). Trimming shortened V by 7 bases and J by 8 bases, and 17 bases separated the two germline ends. The CDR3, as DNA: TGTGCCAGCACCCCGCAAGGGGTGGGAGGCTACACCTTC. This encodes CASTPQGVGGYTF.

V gene TRBV7-2 combines with J gene TRBJ2-5, with D perhaps given as TRBD1 or TRBD2 (5 bases each). Germline V gene lookup returns CDR1 SGHTA and CDR2 FQGNSA. This CDR3 comprises 16 residues. The V end lost 5 bases, the J end lost 5 bases, and 21 bases lay between the germline ends. The CDR3 region has the DNA TGTGCCAGCAGCCTTACGGGGCCAGGGAATTTGGAGACCCAGTACTTC. It is translated as CASSLTGPGNLETQYF.

CDR3 loop: CASSLAGQGFVYNEQFF. The DNA of the CDR3 is TGCGCCAGCAGCTTGGCCGGACAGGGGTTTGTCTACAATGAGCAGTTCTTC. This rearrangement joins TRBV5-1 to TRBJ2-1; 9 bases map to TRBD1. The CDR3 contains 17 residues. V was clipped by 0 bases and J by 3 bases; unmatched bases: 7. Germline-derived CDR1 and CDR2 are SGHRS and YFSETQ.

The rearrangement joins TRBV27 to TRBJ2-6, with a tentative D call TRBD2 (6 bases). The CDR3 has 13 amino acids. Looked up from germline, CDR1 is MNHEY and CDR2 is SMNVEV (reference sequence). V gave up 11 bases and J gave up 4 bases, with 12 bases separating them. The CDR3 loop is CAGGTGGANVLTF. DNA of the CDR3: TGTGCCGGGGGGACGGGCGGGGCCAACGTCCTGACTTTC.

This chain uses TRBV5-1 with TRBJ2-2; no definite D call. Germline V gene sequence: CDR1 SGHRS, CDR2 YFSETQ. The length of the CDR3 is 13 residues. Trimming took off 0 bases at V and 6 bases at J, with 6 bases between the two ends. The DNA of the CDR3 is TGCGCCAGCAGCTTGGAGGTATCCGGGGAGCTGTTTTTT. Translating it yields CASSLEVSGELFF.

This chain uses TRBV2 with TRBJ1-1; D perhaps matches TRBD1 (6 bases). The germline CDR1 and CDR2 sequences are SNHLY and FYNNEI. The CDR3 sequence is 13 residues long. Trimming removed 2 bases from V and 4 bases from J, with 8 bases in between. CDR3: CASSERGGTEAFF. CDR3 sequence (DNA): TGTGCCAGCAGTGAAAGGGGGGGCACTGAAGCTTTCTTT.

This chain links TRBV5-1 with TRBJ2-7; 7 bases line up with TRBD1. The germline CDR1 and CDR2 sequences are SGHRS and YFSETQ. The junction had 6 bases not matched to a gene; V was cut back by 0 bases and J by 3 bases. The CDR3 totals 15 residues. The CDR3: CASSLVLGQDYEQYF. CDR3 nucleotides: TGCGCCAGCAGCTTGGTGCTTGGACAGGACTACGAGCAGTACTTC. Full variable domain (rest looked up from reference TRBV5-1 and TRBJ2-7): KAGVTQTPRYLIKTRGQQVTLSCSPISGHRSVSWYQQTPGQGLQFLFEYFSETQRNKGNFPGRFSGRQFSNSRSEMNVSTLELGDSALYLCASSLVLGQDYEQYFGPGTRLTVT.

This clone was recorded once. This chain connects TRBV6-6 to TRBJ2-3, with 10 bases aligning to TRBD1. Germline lookup yields CDR1 MNHNY and CDR2 SVGAGI (reference sequence). The V gene end was trimmed by 8 bases and the J gene end by 6 bases; junction bases not matched to a gene: 11. The CDR3 is made up of 15 amino acids. The CDR3 spells CASGGGQGTLDTQYF. The CDR3 bases are TGTGCCAGCGGGGGGGGACAGGGGACCCTTGATACGCAGTATTTT.

This chain joins TRBV4-1 and TRBJ1-4; the match to TRBD1 covers 7 bases. The CDR3 totals 15 residues. Germline V gives CDR1 MGHRA, CDR2 YSYEKL. V lost 4 bases, J lost 0 bases, and 2 bases stayed unmatched. Here the CDR3 reads CASSRDRATNEKLFF. The CDR3 bases are TGCGCCAGCAGCCGAGACAGGGCAACTAATGAAAAACTGTTTTTT.

CDR3 region: CASSPQGSLNQPQHF. For the CDR3, the DNA is TGTGCCAGCAGCCCTCAGGGCAGCCTCAATCAGCCCCAGCATTTT. The gene calls are TRBV7-8 and TRBJ1-5, with D perhaps matching TRBD1 (5 bases). V lost 5 bases and J lost 3, with 14 bases in between. The CDR3 spans 15 residues. In germline, CDR1 is SGHVS, CDR2 FQNEAQ.

The sample holds one count of this clone. The chain recombines TRBV27 with TRBJ1-1; D is ambiguous. Germline V gives CDR1 MNHEY, CDR2 SMNVEV (reference sequence). The CDR3 is 13 amino acids. Deletions cut 7 bases from V and 0 bases from J, with 9 bases between. The CDR3 region is CASMGGMNTEAFF. The CDR3 DNA reads as TGTGCCAGCATGGGTGGGATGAACACTGAAGCTTTCTTT.

The gene calls are TRBV19 and TRBJ1-2, with D unresolved. Trimming took off 4 bases at V and 5 bases at J, with 20 bases between the two ends. Looked up from germline, CDR1 is LNHDA and CDR2 is SQIVND (reference sequence). The length of the CDR3 is 16 residues. CDR3 sequence reads: CASSTLRPGASYGYTF. The CDR3 nucleotides are TGTGCCAGTAGTACACTTCGGCCAGGAGCCTCTTATGGCTACACCTTC.

The genes are TRBV9 and TRBJ1-6; possibly TRBD1 for D (5 bases). There are 16 residues in the CDR3. Germline assignment: CDR1 SGDLS and CDR2 YYNGEE. V was cut by 2 bases and J by 1 base, with 10 bases left in between. The CDR3 region is CASSVGERSYNSPLHF. Here the CDR3 DNA reads TGTGCCAGCAGCGTGGGGGAACGGTCCTATAATTCACCCCTCCACTTT.

V and J are TRBV18 and TRBJ2-7; D tentatively fits TRBD1 or TRBD2 (5 bases each). The germline V and J ends were trimmed by 3 bases and 4 bases, with 16 bases remaining between them. Germline V gene sequence: CDR1 KGHSH, CDR2 LQKENI. The CDR3 is made up of 15 amino acids. The CDR3 sequence: CASSPGVGARYEQYF. The CDR3 DNA sequence: TGTGCCAGCTCACCCGGGGTTGGGGCACGGTACGAGCAGTACTTC.

To note about this clone: The sample holds other DNA sequences that translate to the same CDR3. The chain links TRBV5-1 to TRBJ2-7; a weak D match, TRBD1 (6 bases). The CDR3 sequence is 13 residues long. Germline-derived CDR1 and CDR2 are SGHRS and YFSETQ. Trimming shortened V by 2 bases and J by 3 bases, and 9 bases separated the two germline ends. The CDR3 loop reads CASSLGQSYEQYF. CDR3 coding DNA: TGCGCCAGCAGCTTAGGACAGAGCTACGAGCAGTACTTC.

The chain combines TRBV7-9 with TRBJ2-5; 9 bases are a match to TRBD2. The CDR3 consists of 14 residues. Germline assignment: CDR1 SEHNR and CDR2 FQNEAQ (reference sequence). Trimming took 3 bases from V and 9 from J; bases not matched to a gene: 8. In DNA, the CDR3 is TGTGCCAGCAGCTTTAGCGGGGGCCCTATGTCCCAGTACTTC. Translated: CASSFSGGPMSQYF.

The gene calls are TRBV2 and TRBJ2-7, with D possibly TRBD2 on 6 matching bases. The V and J ends lost 7 bases and 2 bases respectively, with 15 bases between them. The germline V gene encodes CDR1 SNHLY and CDR2 FYNNEI. The CDR3 extends over 14 amino acids. CDR3: CASTEGPSAYEQYF. In DNA, the CDR3 is TGTGCCAGCACGGAGGGGCCATCGGCCTACGAGCAGTACTTC.

V usage is TRBV5-1 and J usage is TRBJ1-1, with unresolved D. Germline lookup yields CDR1 SGHRS and CDR2 YFSETQ. The CDR3 length is 14 residues. The ends were cut back, 4 bases at V and 1 base at J, with 11 bases in the middle. Here the CDR3 DNA reads TGCGCCAGCAGCGGCGAGGGCGGGAACACTGAAGCTTTCTTT. It is translated as CASSGEGGNTEAFF.

V usage is TRBV4-1 and J usage is TRBJ2-2; the match to TRBD2 covers 9 bases. The trim removed 3 bases at V and 6 bases at J, leaving 8 bases unmatched. Per the germline V gene, CDR1 is MGHRA and CDR2 is YSYEKL. The CDR3 has 16 amino acids. In DNA form, the CDR3 reads TGCGCCAGCAGCCACGGCGGCGGGGGGGCCTCCGGGGAGCTGTTTTTT. Protein product: CASSHGGGGASGELFF.